This TCR beta chain is drawn from a study of T cells expressing NK-cell markers. From its re-call of the 5' RACE reads, TCRdb lists each CDR3 protein once, without DNA. Its listing shows about 380,000 distinct CDR3 sequences. The CDR3 extends over 11 amino acids. The sample comprised blood T cells: a sorted CD56 or NKG2C T cell subset, CD4+ or CD8+ T cells, or bulk PBMC T cells (not recorded which). This TCR came from a man aged 18 to 70 in good health. This chain connects TRBV12-3 or TRBV12-4 to TRBJ2-3; TCRdb's D gene call, TRBD1, goes unchecked for lack of DNA. The CDR3 loop is CASRQGITQYF.